One and the same sample provided the 24 T cell receptor beta chains below, sequenced in a study of identifying expanded T cells in peripheral blood (dated by TCRdb to the late 2010s). Library preparation was by the immunoSEQ multiplex PCR assay. In TCRdb, the immuneACCESS table is reduced to in-frame sequences with V and J assigned. These tables do not hold every clone; where another copy was compared, an unresolved V gene accounts for under half, and the others remain unexplained. Here the sample has 85,000 to 95,000 clones; around nine tenths occur a single time. The ten largest clones capture about 4.2% of the sample. Sequenced: blood. These receptors were collected from a person aged 18 to 75 in good health.

This clone was seen once. V gene TRBV6-1 combines with J gene TRBJ2-4, with 7 nucleotides matching TRBD2. The ends lost 7 bases at V and 7 bases at J; junction bases unmatched: 7. Germline V lookup: CDR1 MNHNS, CDR2 SASEGT. This CDR3 spans 13 amino acids. In DNA, the CDR3 is TGTGCCAGCAACCCTGGGGGGGTGAACATTCAGTACTTC. Translation gives CASNPGGVNIQYF.

The chain carries TRBV7-9 and TRBJ2-3; 9 bases agree with TRBD2. Unmatched junction bases numbered 10, after V lost 5 bases and J lost 7 bases. The germline V gene has CDR1 SEHNR and CDR2 FQNEAQ (reference sequence). The CDR3 runs 15 residues. The CDR3 nucleotides read TGTGCCAGCAGCCCCCGACTAGCGGAGGGGCATACGCAGTATTTT. Amino acids: CASSPRLAEGHTQYF.

The chain is built from TRBV5-8 and TRBJ1-1; perhaps TRBD1 as D (5 bases). This CDR3 comprises 14 residues. CDR1 and CDR2 from the germline V gene are SGHTS and YDEGEE. Trimming pared 0 bases from V and 1 base from J, leaving 7 bases between. DNA for the CDR3: TGTGCCAGCAGCTTGGTAAGGGGGAACACTGAAGCTTTCTTT. Translation gives CASSLVRGNTEAFF.

The chain recombines TRBV11-2 with TRBJ2-3; tentatively, D is TRBD1 (6 bases). The V end lost 6 bases, the J end lost 6 bases, and 13 bases lay between the germline ends. The CDR3 extends over 13 amino acids. The germline V gene has CDR1 SGHAT and CDR2 FQNNGV. The CDR3 DNA is TGTGCCAGCAGGCCCAGGGGCGAGGATACGCAGTATTTT. Encoded protein: CASRPRGEDTQYF.

The chain combines TRBV30 with TRBJ2-2; TRBD2 matches 15 bases. This CDR3 has 17 residues. Looked up from germline, CDR1 is GTSNPN and CDR2 is SVGIG (reference sequence). V was clipped by 0 bases and J by 6 bases; unmatched bases: 5. The CDR3: CAWSVGLAGGPAGELFF. DNA of the CDR3: TGTGCCTGGAGTGTAGGACTAGCGGGAGGGCCGGCCGGGGAGCTGTTTTTT. The full variable domain, rest sourced from reference TRBV30 and TRBJ2-2, is SQTIHQWPATLVQPVGSPLSLECTVEGTSNPNLYWYRQAAGRGLQLLFYSVGIGQISSEVPQNLSASRPQDRQFILSSKKLLLSDSGFYLCAWSVGLAGGPAGELFFGEGSRLTVL.

The genes are TRBV10-3 and TRBJ2-3; the match to TRBD2 covers 7 bases. The J segment lost 3 bases and the V segment lost 5 bases, leaving 8 bases of the junction unmatched. The CDR3 consists of 15 residues. Germline CDR1 ENHRY, CDR2 SYGVKD. This chain's CDR3 is CAISPGGSRTDTQYF. The CDR3 DNA reads TGTGCCATCAGTCCCGGCGGGAGTAGAACAGATACGCAGTATTTT.

The chain joins TRBV10-3 to TRBJ1-1; no clear D gene. Trimming took off 2 bases at V and 4 bases at J, with 14 bases between the two ends. CDR3 length: 15 amino acids. Germline V gene sequence: CDR1 ENHRY, CDR2 SYGVKD. The CDR3 region has the DNA TGTGCCATCAGTGAGAAGGGCTTGAGAGGCACTGAAGCTTTCTTT. Translated: CAISEKGLRGTEAFF.

V is TRBV6-1 and J is TRBJ1-3; 9 bases align to TRBD1. The CDR3 contains 15 residues. Trimming cost V 4 bases and J 6 bases; bases outside gene matches: 7. Germline values: CDR1 MNHNS, CDR2 SASEGT. Written as DNA, the CDR3 is TGTGCCAGCAGTGGGCTACAGGGGGCGGAAAACACCATATATTTT. Its protein product is CASSGLQGAENTIYF.

The rearrangement links TRBV2 to TRBJ1-4, with TRBD1 matching over 9 bases. The V gene end was trimmed by 10 bases and the J gene end by 7 bases; junction bases not matched to a gene: 10. From germline, CDR1 is SNHLY and CDR2 FYNNEI. The CDR3 is 14 residues long. CDR3 residues: CAILSTGGGEKLFF. The CDR3 coding sequence is TGTGCCATCCTATCGACAGGGGGGGGTGAAAAACTGTTTTTT.

The chain recombines TRBV19 with TRBJ1-1; D call uncertain. The CDR3 totals 13 residues. V was clipped by 10 bases and J by 3 bases, with 15 bases between them. CDR1 and CDR2 (germline): LNHDA, SQIVND (reference sequence). CDR3 amino acids: CATSRTIYTEAFF. For the CDR3, the DNA is TGTGCCACCAGCCGGACGATTTACACTGAAGCTTTCTTT. The variable domain in full, completed from reference TRBV19 and TRBJ1-1, reads DGGITQSPKYLFRKEGQNVTLSCEQNLNHDAMYWYRQDPGQGLRLIYYSQIVNDFQKGDIAEGYSVSREKKESFPLTVTSAQKNPTAFYLCATSRTIYTEAFFGQGTRLTVV.

The chain has TRBV11-3 and TRBJ2-3; TRBD2 matches at 14 bases. With V trimmed by 5 bases and J by 3 bases, 10 bases remained unmatched. This CDR3 has 18 amino acids. CDR1 SGHNT and CDR2 YENEEA come from the germline V gene. The CDR3: CASSTGTSGGYGTDTQYF. The CDR3 coding sequence is TGTGCCAGCAGCACCGGGACTAGCGGGGGTTATGGGACAGATACGCAGTATTTT.

The CDR3 reads CASSQGFGAGAQETQYF. As DNA, the CDR3 is TGCGCCAGCAGCCAAGGGTTCGGAGCGGGGGCTCAAGAGACCCAGTACTTC. The gene calls are TRBV4-1 and TRBJ2-5, with 8 positions matching TRBD2. CDR1 is MGHRA and CDR2 is YSYEKL in the germline V gene. The J segment lost 2 bases and the V segment lost 1 base, leaving 9 bases of the junction unmatched. The CDR3 length is 17 residues.

The chain is built from TRBV28 and TRBJ2-3; D may be TRBD1 (6 bases). This CDR3 comprises 14 residues. V gave up 8 bases and J gave up 1 base, with 13 bases separating them. CDR1 is MDHEN and CDR2 is SYDVKM in the germline V gene. The CDR3, as DNA: TGTGCCAGCCTCCCGGGACACCGCACAGATACGCAGTATTTT. It codes for CASLPGHRTDTQYF.

This clone was seen once. V is TRBV7-8 and J is TRBJ2-1; the match to TRBD1 covers 10 bases. This CDR3 has 13 amino acids. CDR1 SGHVS and CDR2 FQNEAQ come from the germline V gene. J was trimmed by 9 bases and V by 1 base; bases with no gene match: 0. The CDR3 spells CASSLGTGGEQFF. The CDR3 coding sequence is TGTGCCAGCAGCTTAGGGACAGGGGGTGAGCAGTTCTTC.

The V gene is TRBV5-6, the J gene TRBJ1-5, with 8 bases identical to TRBD1. This CDR3 has 16 amino acids. V shed 1 base and J 2 bases; nucleotides not matched to a gene: 5. The germline V gene has CDR1 SGHDT and CDR2 YYEEEE. CDR3 DNA: TGTGCCAGCAGCTTGTTGGACAGGGATCGCAATCAGCCCCAGCATTTT. It yields the protein CASSLLDRDRNQPQHF.

The genes are TRBV7-9 and TRBJ2-3; the D gene could be TRBD1 or TRBD2 (6 bases each). The germline CDR1 and CDR2 sequences are SEHNR and FQNEAQ (reference sequence). Between the trimmed V and J ends, which lost 7 bases and 5 bases, there was a span of 19 bases. This CDR3 region has 15 residues. CDR3 coding DNA: TGTGCCAGCACCTCAGGTGGGGGGCTTGGAGATACGCAGTATTTT. This codes for CASTSGGGLGDTQYF. The full variable domain, rest sourced from reference TRBV7-9 and TRBJ2-3, is DTGVSQNPRHKITKRGQNVTFRCDPISEHNRLYWYRQTLGQGPEFLTYFQNEAQLEKSRLLSDRFSAERPKGSFSTLEIQRTEQGDSAMYLCASTSGGGLGDTQYFGPGTRLTVL.

This sequence joins TRBV6-1 and TRBJ2-3, with D possibly TRBD1 on 6 matching bases. The V gene's germline CDR1 is MNHNS and CDR2 SASEGT. V gave up 2 bases and J gave up 4 bases, with 13 bases separating them. There are 15 residues in the CDR3. CDR3 loop: CASSERSEGADTQYF. CDR3 in DNA: TGTGCCAGCAGTGAACGGAGCGAGGGGGCAGATACGCAGTATTTT.

The chain couples TRBV5-1 to TRBJ2-2, with D possibly being TRBD1 (5 bases). The CDR3 totals 15 residues. Per germline, CDR1 SGHRS and CDR2 YFSETQ. V lost 1 base to trimming and J lost 5 bases, with 12 bases between them. The chain's CDR3 is CASSLRSAGTGELFF. DNA for the CDR3: TGCGCCAGCAGCTTGAGATCCGCAGGGACCGGGGAGCTGTTTTTT. The variable domain in full, completed from reference TRBV5-1 and TRBJ2-2, reads KAGVTQTPRYLIKTRGQQVTLSCSPISGHRSVSWYQQTPGQGLQFLFEYFSETQRNKGNFPGRFSGRQFSNSRSEMNVSTLELGDSALYLCASSLRSAGTGELFFGEGSRLTVL.

The CDR3, as DNA: TGTGCCAGCAGCTTATTTACACCCCTCTGGGGCTCCTACGAGCAGTACTTC. This gives the protein CASSLFTPLWGSYEQYF. The chain is built from TRBV7-7 and TRBJ2-7; D remains ambiguous. V lost 2 bases and J lost 0, with 17 bases in between. The germline gives CDR1 SSHAT, CDR2 FNYEAQ (reference sequence). This CDR3 has 17 residues. Drawing the rest from reference TRBV7-7 and TRBJ2-7, the complete variable domain is GAGVSQSPRYKVTKRGQDVTLRCDPISSHATLYWYQQALGQGPEFLTYFNYEAQPDKSGLPSDRFSAERPEGSISTLTIQRTEQRDSAMYRCASSLFTPLWGSYEQYFGPGTRLTVT.

V usage is TRBV6-5 and J usage is TRBJ2-7; TRBD1 matches 9 bases. CDR1 is MNHEY and CDR2 is SVGAGI in the germline V gene. The CDR3 length is 14 residues. V lost 6 bases and J lost 3; bases outside the gene matches: 6. CDR3 nucleotides: TGTGCCAGCAGCCAGATGACAGGGGGCTACGAGCAGTACTTC. Translation: CASSQMTGGYEQYF.

The chain uses TRBV5-1 and TRBJ1-1; unclear D gene. The CDR3 consists of 16 residues. Trimming removed 0 bases at V and 1 base at J, with 13 bases between. From germline, CDR1 is SGHRS and CDR2 YFSETQ. The CDR3 sequence is CASSLAPIDGNTEAFF. CDR3 in DNA: TGCGCCAGCAGCTTGGCCCCCATAGACGGGAACACTGAAGCTTTCTTT. Filled out from reference TRBV5-1 and TRBJ1-1, the complete variable domain reads KAGVTQTPRYLIKTRGQQVTLSCSPISGHRSVSWYQQTPGQGLQFLFEYFSETQRNKGNFPGRFSGRQFSNSRSEMNVSTLELGDSALYLCASSLAPIDGNTEAFFGQGTRLTVV.

In nucleotides, the CDR3 is TGTGCCACGGCCCGGGGGGCCAACGTCCTGACTTTC. Translating gives CATARGANVLTF. The chain combines TRBV2 with TRBJ2-6; D is unclear. The CDR3 runs 12 residues. V shed 10 bases and J shed 4 bases, with 8 bases lying between them. Germline V gene data show CDR1 as SNHLY and CDR2 as FYNNEI.

The V gene is TRBV30, the J gene TRBJ2-7; D is uncertain. This CDR3 contains 14 residues. V was clipped by 2 bases and J by 4 bases, with 15 bases between them. CDR1 is GTSNPN, CDR2 SVGIG, per germline (reference sequence). CDR3 sequence reads: CAWSNGGFLYEQYF. The CDR3 nucleotides read TGTGCCTGGAGTAATGGTGGATTTTTATACGAGCAGTACTTC.

The chain links TRBV7-2 to TRBJ2-3; 14 bases fit TRBD2. Germline CDR1 is SGHTA and CDR2 is FQGNSA. With V trimmed by 5 bases and J by 6 bases, 4 bases remained unmatched. The CDR3 sequence is 15 residues long. The CDR3 protein is CASSMGLAGVDTQYF. The CDR3 DNA follows: TGTGCCAGCAGCATGGGACTAGCGGGAGTGGATACGCAGTATTTT.